This is a list of T cell receptor beta chains from one sample in a study of naive and memory T cell subsets. TCRdb reprocessed the UMI-ligation and nested PCR reads via MiXCR and lists one record per CDR3 protein. The sample shows approximately 140,000 distinct CDR3 sequences, under 25% of them seen only once. Material for sequencing was naive CD4+ T cells from blood. All receptors come from a human donor in good health. Each CDR3 is given with its conserved first and last residue. D genes are given only for firm matches. Size is omitted from some rows. Given values are once, few, many or a class for expanded clones.

J gene,V gene,clone size,D gene,CDR3 DNA,CDR3 protein
TRBJ2-7,TRBV5-1,NA,TRBD1,TGCGCCAGCAGCACTCGAACGACAGGGTCCTCCTACGAGCAGTACTTC,CASSTRTTGSSYEQYF
TRBJ2-1,TRBV28,few,NA,TGTGCCAGCAGTTTACCAGGGGTCCATGAGCAGTTCTTC,CASSLPGVHEQFF
TRBJ1-1,TRBV29-1,NA,NA,TGCAGCGTTGTTTATGGCTGGAACACTGAAGCTTTCTTT,CSVVYGWNTEAFF
TRBJ1-5,TRBV30,once,NA,TGTGCCTGGAGTCCGGACACGACTAGCAATCAGCCCCAGCATTTT,CAWSPDTTSNQPQHF
TRBJ2-1,TRBV20-1,NA,NA,TGCAGTGCTAGAGAGGGACTGAGGTACAATGAGCAGTTCTTC,CSAREGLRYNEQFF
TRBJ1-2,TRBV12-3/TRBV12-4,few,NA,TGTGCCAGCAGTTCCCCCTACAGGGAACCAAGGGATGGCTACACCTTC,CASSSPYREPRDGYTF
TRBJ2-1,TRBV9,few,TRBD2,TGTGCCAGCAGCGTAGGAACTAGCGGGCCCTCCGGGCAGGGTGAGCAGTTCTTC,CASSVGTSGPSGQGEQFF
TRBJ2-7,TRBV5-6,few,NA,TGTGCCAGCAGCTTGGTAGGCAGGACTTCCTACGAGCAGTACTTC,CASSLVGRTSYEQYF
TRBJ2-7,TRBV29-1,NA,TRBD1,TGCAGCGTCCTTACCCGGCAGGGGGTTTGGGAGCAGTACTTC,CSVLTRQGVWEQYF
TRBJ2-1,TRBV10-3,many,NA,TGTGCCATCAGTGCATCACTTAGGAATGAGCAGTTCTTC,CAISASLRNEQFF
TRBJ1-5,TRBV20-1,NA,NA,TGCAGTGCTAGAGAAGGAGTGGGGGTGTATAGCAATCAGCCCCAGCATTTT,CSAREGVGVYSNQPQHF
TRBJ1-5,TRBV30,many,NA,TGTGCCTGGAGAAGGGATCGCAATCAGCCCCAGCATTTT,CAWRRDRNQPQHF
TRBJ2-1,TRBV28,NA,NA,TGTGCCAGCAGCTTAGGGCCGGGAGCGGCCTACAATGAGCAGTTCTTC,CASSLGPGAAYNEQFF
TRBJ2-1,TRBV14,NA,NA,TGTGCCAGCAGCCAAGGGTGGGGGTACAATGAGCAGTTCTTC,CASSQGWGYNEQFF
TRBJ2-2,TRBV6-5,NA,NA,TGTGCCAGCAGGGGGACGTACACCGGGGAGCTGTTTTTT,CASRGTYTGELFF
TRBJ2-1,TRBV6-5,many,TRBD2,TGTGCCAGCAGTGGTAGCGGGAGGACCTACAATGAGCAGTTCTTC,CASSGSGRTYNEQFF
TRBJ2-3,TRBV20-1,NA,TRBD2,TGCAGTGCTGGATCACTAGCGGTTACCACAGATACGCAGTATTTT,CSAGSLAVTTDTQYF
TRBJ1-5,TRBV2,NA,NA,TGTGCCAGCGACGGTACGGTAAATAGCAATCAGCCCCAGCATTTT,CASDGTVNSNQPQHF
TRBJ2-7,TRBV29-1,many,TRBD2,TGCAGCGTTGTAGGGAGTAGCGGGAGCTATTACGAGCAGTACTTC,CSVVGSSGSYYEQYF
TRBJ2-1,TRBV20-1,NA,TRBD2,TGCAGTGCCAACCTCGGGACTAGCGGAAACAATGAGCAGTTCTTC,CSANLGTSGNNEQFF